A single sample gave rise to the 27 T cell receptor beta chains below, sequenced in a study of blood T cells in healthy people across ages. Then a second PCR, running roughly 7 to 11 cycles, was carried out with a sample-barcoded 5' primer and a J-beta primer mix. A single record per CDR3 protein comes from TCRdb applying MiXCR to the 5' RACE reads. The sample carries about a million distinct CDR3 sequences, roughly 52% recorded once. Sequences were obtained from blood. All receptors derive from a young man in good health.

The chain carries TRBV27 and TRBJ2-3, with TRBD2 as a possible D gene (6 bases). V was trimmed by 7 bases and J by 0 bases, leaving 14 bases between them. This CDR3 spans 15 amino acids. Germline V gene data show CDR1 as MNHEY and CDR2 as SMNVEV (reference sequence). This CDR3 reads CASNMWGESTDTQYF. CDR3 nucleotide sequence: TGTGCCAGCAACATGTGGGGGGAAAGCACAGATACGCAGTATTTT.

V gene TRBV7-2 combines with J gene TRBJ1-1, with D possibly TRBD1 on 6 matching bases. Germline assignment: CDR1 SGHTA and CDR2 FQGNSA. The germline V and J ends were trimmed by 1 base and 5 bases, with 11 bases remaining between them. The CDR3 length is 14 residues. DNA for the CDR3: TGTGCCAGCAGCTTAGTCGCAGGGGCAACTGAAGCTTTCTTT. It is translated as CASSLVAGATEAFF.

This clonotype was found a few times. This chain uses TRBV6-2 or TRBV6-3 with TRBJ2-1; tentatively, D is TRBD1 (5 bases). The CDR3 covers 11 residues. The V gene lost 2 bases and the J gene lost 12 bases, with 8 bases spanning the gap. In germline, CDR1 is MNHEY, CDR2 SVGEGT. The CDR3: CASSYGATQFF. The DNA for the CDR3 is TGTGCCAGCAGTTACGGGGCGACGCAGTTCTTC.

This clonotype was seen a handful of times. The gene calls are TRBV11-2 and TRBJ2-3; D is ambiguous. V lost 0 bases, J lost 0 bases, and 7 bases lay in between. This CDR3 has 15 amino acids. Germline V gene data show CDR1 as SGHAT and CDR2 as FQNNGV. CDR3 bases: TGTGCCAGCAGCTTAGATAACCTAAGCACAGATACGCAGTATTTT. This gives the protein CASSLDNLSTDTQYF.

V is TRBV11-1 and J is TRBJ1-1, with D possibly being TRBD1 (5 bases). The germline V gene has CDR1 SGHAT and CDR2 FQDESV (reference sequence). CDR3 length equals 12 residues. V lost 8 bases, J lost 3 bases, and 10 bases lay in between. The CDR3 here is CASGRGYTEAFF. CDR3 nucleotides: TGTGCCAGCGGCCGGGGGTACACTGAAGCTTTCTTT.

V is TRBV30 and J is TRBJ1-6, with a tentative D call TRBD1 (5 bases). This CDR3 comprises 16 residues. The ends were cut back, 0 bases at V and 6 bases at J, with 15 bases in the middle. CDR1 is GTSNPN and CDR2 is SVGIG in the germline V gene (reference sequence). CDR3 loop: CAWSVRQTGGNSPLHF. Here the CDR3 DNA reads TGTGCCTGGAGTGTACGGCAGACCGGGGGTAATTCACCCCTCCACTTT.

The chain is built from TRBV2 and TRBJ1-1; tentatively, D is TRBD1 (5 bases). With 4 bases removed from V and 0 bases from J, the gap between germline ends came to 9 bases. Germline CDR1 SNHLY, CDR2 FYNNEI. The CDR3 is 14 amino acids. In nucleotides, the CDR3 is TGTGCCAGCAGTGGGGGGACGGTGAACACTGAAGCTTTCTTT. Protein: CASSGGTVNTEAFF. Drawing the rest from reference TRBV2 and TRBJ1-1, the complete variable domain is EPEVTQTPSHQVTQMGQEVILRCVPISNHLYFYWYRQILGQKVEFLVSFYNNEISEKSEIFDDQFSVERPDGSNFTLKIRSTKLEDSAMYFCASSGGTVNTEAFFGQGTRLTVV.

This clonotype has just a few counts. V gene TRBV11-2 combines with J gene TRBJ2-7, with D perhaps given as TRBD1 or TRBD2 (7 bases each). V shed 5 bases and J shed 1 base, with 18 bases lying between them. The CDR3 sequence is 16 residues long. CDR1 and CDR2 (germline): SGHAT, FQNNGV. CDR3 bases: TGTGCCAGCAGCATTAACCAGGGGGGGATGTCCTACGAGCAGTACTTC. Its protein is CASSINQGGMSYEQYF.

There are a few counts of this clonotype. V and J are TRBV20-1 and TRBJ2-7, with D tentatively TRBD2 (6 bases). The CDR3 consists of 13 residues. The germline V and J ends were trimmed by 4 bases and 2 bases, with 12 bases remaining between them. Germline-derived CDR1 and CDR2 are DFQATT and SNEGSKA (reference sequence). The CDR3 sequence is CSATRGSPYEQYF. DNA of the CDR3: TGCAGTGCTACGCGGGGTAGCCCCTACGAGCAGTACTTC.

In its sample, this clonotype was seen a few times. The V gene is TRBV20-1, the J gene TRBJ1-1; 8 bases agree with TRBD1. This CDR3 comprises 14 residues. V trimming: 6 bases; J trimming: 4 bases; junction bases outside the gene matches: 10. Germline V lookup: CDR1 DFQATT, CDR2 SNEGSKA (reference sequence). The CDR3 region is CSARQGSSITEAFF. The CDR3 nucleotides are TGCAGTGCAAGACAGGGGTCCTCCATCACTGAAGCTTTCTTT.

This clonotype was counted a few times. This chain connects TRBV7-9 to TRBJ1-2; 8 bases match TRBD1. CDR3 length equals 14 residues. CDR1 is SEHNR, CDR2 FQNEAQ, per germline (reference sequence). Unmatched junction bases numbered 6, after V lost 5 bases and J lost 4 bases. The CDR3 DNA sequence: TGTGCCAGCAGCCTCCAAGACAGGGGCTATGGCTACACCTTC. This gives the protein CASSLQDRGYGYTF.

In its sample, this clonotype was seen a few times. The DNA for the CDR3 is TGTGCCAGCAGTTACTTCACAGGACAGGGGAGCTACGAGCAGTACTTC. Amino acid sequence: CASSYFTGQGSYEQYF. The chain carries TRBV6-5 and TRBJ2-7; 9 bases map to TRBD1. Trimming cost V 1 base and J 3 bases; bases outside gene matches: 7. Per germline, CDR1 MNHEY and CDR2 SVGAGI. CDR3 length: 16 residues.

This clonotype was picked up a small number of times. The rearrangement joins TRBV6-5 to TRBJ1-1; D is ambiguous. V lost 2 bases and J lost 5, with 6 bases in between. Germline CDR1 and CDR2: MNHEY and SVGAGI. The CDR3 sequence is 12 residues long. The CDR3 loop is CASSYGETEAFF. CDR3 nucleotides: TGTGCCAGCAGTTACGGGGAGACTGAAGCTTTCTTT.

This chain joins TRBV3-1 and TRBJ1-2, with a weak D call TRBD1 (5 bases). CDR1 is LGHDT, CDR2 YNNKEL, per germline (reference sequence). Between the trimmed V and J ends, which lost 0 bases and 4 bases, there was a span of 15 bases. The CDR3 runs 16 residues. CDR3 in amino acids: CASSQEGSSGRYGYTF. CDR3 bases: TGTGCCAGCAGCCAAGAGGGGTCGTCGGGACGCTATGGCTACACCTTC.

This clonotype was observed a few times. V is TRBV11-3 and J is TRBJ2-2, with D possibly matching TRBD2 (6 bases). Germline CDR1 and CDR2: SGHNT and YENEEA. V dropped 3 bases and J dropped 8 bases, with 10 bases sitting between them. The CDR3 covers 13 residues. The CDR3 reads CASSFAGLGELFF. The CDR3 nucleotides read TGTGCCAGCAGCTTCGCGGGGCTAGGGGAGCTGTTTTTT. The full variable domain, completed using reference TRBV11-3 and TRBJ2-2, is EAGVVQSPRYKIIEKKQPVAFWCNPISGHNTLYWYLQNLGQGPELLIRYENEEAVDDSQLPKDRFSAERLKGVDSTLKIQPAELGDSAVYLCASSFAGLGELFFGEGSRLTVL.

Only a few counts were recorded for this clonotype. The chain joins TRBV7-2 to TRBJ1-1; TRBD1 is a possible D gene (5 bases). Germline CDR1 reads SGHTA; CDR2 reads FQGNSA. The CDR3 runs 16 residues. Trimming left V 4 bases short and J 2 bases short, with 17 bases between. CDR3 in amino acids: CASSSGLTTANTEAFF. CDR3 DNA: TGTGCCAGCAGCTCAGGCTTAACGACAGCCAACACTGAAGCTTTCTTT.

This clonotype occurred once. Its ends do not fully match the called genes, so a read error is possible. This rearrangement joins TRBV6-2 or TRBV6-3 to TRBJ2-7, with D perhaps matching TRBD1 (5 bases). The CDR3 covers 16 residues. Looked up from germline, CDR1 is MNHEY and CDR2 is SVGEGT. CDR3 DNA: TGTGCCAGCACCTCACTCGAACAGGTCCCCTCCTACGGGCAGTACTTC. It specifies CASTSLEQVPSYGQYF.

The V and J genes are TRBV4-1 and TRBJ2-7; the D gene is possibly TRBD2 (6 bases). The germline V gene encodes CDR1 MGHRA and CDR2 YSYEKL. The CDR3 consists of 17 residues. The germline V and J ends were trimmed by 0 bases and 2 bases, with 17 bases remaining between them. The CDR3 region is CASSQETSVVAAYEQYF. CDR3 DNA: TGCGCCAGCAGCCAAGAGACGAGCGTAGTAGCGGCCTACGAGCAGTACTTC.

This chain links TRBV7-9 with TRBJ2-6, with TRBD1 identical over 8 bases. The length of the CDR3 is 18 residues. The germline V gene encodes CDR1 SEHNR and CDR2 FQNEAQ (reference sequence). Trimming took 1 base from V and 0 from J; bases not matched to a gene: 5. The CDR3 here is CASSLGGQVFSGANVLTF. The CDR3 bases are TGTGCCAGCAGCTTAGGGGGACAGGTCTTCTCTGGGGCCAACGTCCTGACTTTC.

This clonotype was counted only a few times. V usage is TRBV6-5 and J usage is TRBJ2-5; D is perhaps TRBD1 (5 bases). Trimming left V 6 bases short and J 2 bases short, with 10 bases between. From germline, CDR1 is MNHEY and CDR2 SVGAGI. The CDR3 consists of 13 residues. CDR3 region: CASRRAGQETQYF. CDR3 nucleotides: TGTGCCAGCAGAAGGGCAGGGCAAGAGACCCAGTACTTC.

The chain couples TRBV24-1 to TRBJ2-3; maybe TRBD1 (5 bases). V lost 4 bases, J lost 9 bases, and 10 bases lay in between. CDR1 and CDR2 (germline): KGHDR, SFDVKD. The CDR3 covers 12 residues. The CDR3 DNA is TGTGCCACCAGTGACGACAGAAGGACGCAGTATTTT. Its protein product is CATSDDRRTQYF.

The rearrangement links TRBV3-1 to TRBJ2-3, with 7 bases lining up with TRBD2. Germline trimming cut 1 base from V and 2 bases from J; bases unmatched to any gene: 18. CDR3 length: 20 amino acids. Looked up from germline, CDR1 is LGHDT and CDR2 is YNNKEL (reference sequence). The CDR3 sequence: CASSQVRQGLTLKDTDTQYF. The CDR3 DNA sequence: TGTGCCAGCAGCCAAGTACGGCAGGGACTAACCTTGAAAGACACAGATACGCAGTATTTT.

The J gene is TRBJ2-3, the V gene TRBV7-3; TRBD2 matches at 8 bases. The germline gives CDR1 SGHTA, CDR2 FQGTGA. The V segment lost 5 bases and the J segment 6 bases; nucleotides outside the gene matches: 13. This CDR3 comprises 16 residues. CDR3 bases: TGTGCCAGCAGCCTCTTAGCGGGGAGGTCCTTGGATACGCAGTATTTT. Translated, it gives CASSLLAGRSLDTQYF.

The chain combines TRBV20-1 with TRBJ1-1; TRBD1 might be the D (5 bases). The CDR3 sequence is 13 residues long. V gave up 5 bases and J gave up 6 bases, with 16 bases separating them. CDR1 and CDR2 from the germline V gene are DFQATT and SNEGSKA (reference sequence). In DNA, the CDR3 is TGCAGTGCTGGACACTCGTACTCCGCTGAAGCTTTCTTT. Residues: CSAGHSYSAEAFF.

The rearrangement joins TRBV6-6 to TRBJ2-3, with 8 bases that match TRBD2. The V segment lost 1 base and the J segment 6 bases; nucleotides outside the gene matches: 9. Per germline, CDR1 MNHNY and CDR2 SVGAGI (reference sequence). This CDR3 is 16 amino acids long. The CDR3 DNA sequence: TGTGCCAGCAGTTACTGGGGCGGGGGGAAGGTTGATACGCAGTATTTT. This gives the protein CASSYWGGGKVDTQYF.

CDR3 region: CASSQNRVNYGYTF. The CDR3 DNA reads TGCGCCAGCAGCCAAAACAGGGTTAACTATGGCTACACCTTC. The chain combines TRBV4-3 with TRBJ1-2, with TRBD1 as a possible D gene (6 bases). The CDR3 covers 14 residues. The germline V gene encodes CDR1 LGHNA and CDR2 YSLEER. The V end was cut by 2 bases, the J end by 1 base, with 8 bases between.

This clonotype showed up many times. The V and J genes are TRBV24-1 and TRBJ2-1; D is possibly TRBD1 (5 bases). The CDR3 extends over 13 amino acids. Trimming left V 9 bases short and J 3 bases short, with 11 bases between. Germline lookup yields CDR1 KGHDR and CDR2 SFDVKD. The CDR3 loop is CATAIDSYNEQFF. The DNA for the CDR3 is TGTGCCACCGCTATCGACAGCTACAATGAGCAGTTCTTC.